This T cell receptor beta chain was identified during a study of T cell responses to AZD1222 COVID-19 vaccine. This clone was observed once. Its antigen is not known. Some clones are missing from TCRdb's copy, which holds only in-frame ones; the method was immunoSEQ multiplex PCR. The table shows about 150,000 clones, with about nine tenths occurring only once. Study-level findings and limits: Unmutated variant regions are reportedly the target of nearly half of TCRs that are spike-specific. CD4 TCRs linked to vaccination spanned spike, dominating at 160-218 and 743-854.

The CDR3 length is 15 residues. The germline gives CDR1 MDHEN, CDR2 SYDVKM. Trimming pared 7 bases from V and 0 bases from J, leaving 16 bases between. The TCR comes from an adult in good health. Source: peripheral blood, taken on day 0 of MenACWY control vaccination. The rearrangement links TRBV28 to TRBJ2-7, with D unresolved. CDR3 DNA: TGTGCCAGCACCATCTCTTCCTCGAGCTCCTACGAGCAGTACTTC. Residues: CASTISSSSSYEQYF.